The next 24 T cell receptor delta chains were all read from a single sample in a study of gamma-delta T cells after stem cell transplantation. TCRdb reanalysed the RT-PCR reads via CATT. The sample contains under 1,200 delta-chain clones, 0.95% to 1.5% of which appear only once. The sample comprised gamma-delta T cells. All receptors derive from a human donor. It is not recorded whose cells these are; they may come from a transplant donor.

This clone was found a few times. It is likely a read error: a sequence one base away is far more abundant. The sample has other DNA sequences that encode this CDR3 too. The chain employs TRDV2 and TRDJ3; 9 bases fit TRDD3. Germline V gives CDR1 GEAIGNYY, CDR2 EKD. CDR3 size: 17 residues. For the CDR3, the DNA is TGCGCCTGTGACACGACTGGGGGATCCTGGGACACCCGACAGATGTTTTTC. This gives the protein CACDTTGGSWDTRQMFF.

This clone was counted a few times. A far larger clone is just one base off, so this is likely a read error. Other DNA variants within this sample encode the same CDR3. The chain is built from TRDV2 and TRDJ1, with 9 nucleotides matching TRDD3. The CDR3 is made up of 16 amino acids. The germline gives CDR1 GEAIGNYY, CDR2 EKD. This CDR3 reads CACDSLLGENTDKLIF. CDR3 DNA: TGCGCCTGTGACTCGTTACTGGGGGAAAACACCGATAAACTCATCTTT.

On this clone: A far larger clone is one nucleotide away, so this likely arose from a read error. Other nucleotide sequences from this sample produce the same CDR3. V usage is TRDV2 and J usage is TRDJ1; D perhaps matches TRDD3 (6 bases). From germline, CDR1 is GEAIGNYY and CDR2 EKD. The CDR3 length is 19 residues. With 3 bases removed from V and 0 bases from J, the gap between germline ends came to 25 bases. CDR3 loop: CACDGLSGDARLNTDKLIF. The DNA of the CDR3 is TGTGCCTGTGACGGTTTATCTGGGGATGCCCGACTTAACACCGATAAACTCATCTTT.

This clone came up a few times. With only one base between it and a far larger clone, this is likely a read error. Other DNA sequences in this sample translate to the same CDR3. V usage is TRDV2 and J usage is TRDJ1; 12 bases line up with TRDD3. Per germline, CDR1 GEAIGNYY and CDR2 EKD. The CDR3 is 19 amino acids. The CDR3 DNA follows: TGTGCTTGTGACCCAGTACTGGGGGATACTTTCCGGTACACCGATAAACTCATCTTT. This translates into CACDPVLGDTFRYTDKLIF.

On this clone: A far larger clone lies a single base away; this is likely a read error. The gene calls are TRDV2 and TRDJ1, with 12 bases lining up with TRDD3. This CDR3 region has 20 residues. V dropped 3 bases and J dropped 0; count of bases not matched to a gene: 16. Per germline, CDR1 GEAIGNYY and CDR2 EKD. The DNA of the CDR3 is TGTGCCTGTGACCCTCTTTCGATCCTGGGGGATACGCACCACACCGATAAACTCATCTTT. It encodes CACDPLSILGDTHHTDKLIF.

This clone was observed a few times. V and J are TRDV1 and TRDJ1, with 7 positions matching TRDD3. The V gene's germline CDR1 is TSWWSYY and CDR2 QGS. V shed 1 base, J shed 0 bases, and the junction held 11 bases outside the gene matches. CDR3 length: 18 amino acids. The chain's CDR3 is CALGEPSLVGGYTDKLIF. CDR3 nucleotides: TGTGCTCTTGGGGAACCGTCCCTGGTGGGGGGATACACCGATAAACTCATCTTT.

This chain connects TRDV1 to TRDJ1, with a weak D call TRDD2 (6 bases). V lost 2 bases and J lost 0, with 22 bases in between. Germline loops: CDR1 TSWWSYY, CDR2 QGS. The CDR3 has 19 residues. The CDR3, as DNA: TGTGCTCTTGGGGAAAGTAAGTCCTACTTAATACCGGACACCGATAAACTCATCTTT. Amino acid sequence: CALGESKSYLIPDTDKLIF.

In the case of this clone: This likely traces to a read error, being one base from a far larger clone. The same CDR3 can be traced to other DNA sequences in this sample. The V call is TRDV2, the J call TRDJ3; 8 positions agree with TRDD3. This CDR3 comprises 18 residues. Trimming cost V 0 bases and J 2 bases; bases outside gene matches: 5. CDR1 is GEAIGNYY and CDR2 is EKD in the germline V gene. In DNA, the CDR3 is TGTGCCTGTGACACCGTGCTGGGGGAAACCTGGGACACCCGACAGATGTTTTTC. It codes for CACDTVLGETWDTRQMFF.

A word on this clone: This sample also contains other DNA sequences that code for the same CDR3. J is TRDJ1 and V is TRDV2; 13 bases fit TRDD3. With 0 bases clipped from V and 1 base from J, the junction kept 19 bases outside the gene matches. Per germline, CDR1 GEAIGNYY and CDR2 EKD. The CDR3 has 22 residues. This chain's CDR3 is CACDTISSTPLLGDTSTDKLIF. The CDR3 DNA reads as TGTGCCTGTGACACCATTTCTTCCACCCCCTTACTGGGGGATACGAGCACCGATAAACTCATCTTT.

This clone showed up just a few times. This likely traces to a read error, being one base from a far larger clone. Other DNA sequences within the sample encode an identical CDR3. This chain links TRDV2 with TRDJ1; 9 positions match TRDD3. Germline assignment: CDR1 GEAIGNYY and CDR2 EKD. The CDR3 totals 18 residues. In DNA form, the CDR3 reads TGTGCCTGTGACACCCTCTCTACTGGGGGAGCCCACACCGATAAACTTATCTTT. Translated: CACDTLSTGGAHTDKLIF.

There are a few counts of this clone. The rearrangement links TRDV2 to TRDJ1, with 8 nucleotides matching TRDD3. Germline CDR1 and CDR2: GEAIGNYY and EKD. CDR3 size: 13 residues. Unmatched junction bases numbered 9, after V lost 5 bases and J lost 8 bases. In nucleotides, the CDR3 is TGTGCCTGTGTACTACTGGGGGCTAAGAAACTCATCTTT. Its protein is CACVLLGAKKLIF.

Turning to this clone: A much larger clone lies a single base off, so this may be a read error. Other DNA sequences in this sample translate to the same CDR3. J is TRDJ3 and V is TRDV2; 12 nucleotides match TRDD3. The germline V gene has CDR1 GEAIGNYY and CDR2 EKD. The CDR3 runs 21 residues. The CDR3 DNA is TGCGCCTGTGACACGTCTGGGGGATACGCCCGAAGCTCCTGGGACACCCGGCAGATGTTTTTC. Translating it yields CACDTSGGYARSSWDTRQMFF.

This clone appeared a few times. The protein recorded in TCRdb matches a much larger clone and deviates from this DNA's translation at residue 3, suggesting a read error; the protein here is obtained by translating the DNA. V and J are TRDV2 and TRDJ1; 12 positions match TRDD3. Germline values: CDR1 GEAIGNYY, CDR2 EKD. The CDR3 is made up of 16 amino acids. In nucleotides, the CDR3 is TGTGCCCGTGACCCGCTACTGGGGGATACCACCGATAAACTCATCTTT. Its protein product is CARDPLLGDTTDKLIF.

In the case of this clone: TCRdb records a much larger clone's protein for this DNA, with a difference at residue 3 that likely arises from a read error; the protein given is the translation of the DNA. V is TRDV2 and J is TRDJ1; 8 bases fit TRDD3. Germline V gene lookup returns CDR1 GEAIGNYY and CDR2 EKD. This CDR3 is 17 amino acids long. The CDR3 region has the DNA TGTGCCCGTGACGGGGTCGGGATACGCGGGGCCCTCGATAAACTCATCTTT. This gives the protein CARDGVGIRGALDKLIF.

This clone is deemed large. This chain joins TRDV2 and TRDJ1; TRDD3 aligns across 12 bases. This CDR3 has 15 residues. J gave up 7 bases and V 4 bases, and 9 bases lay outside the gene matches. Germline CDR1 and CDR2: GEAIGNYY and EKD. In nucleotides, the CDR3 is TGTGCCTGTGAACTACTGGGGGATACTAAAGGTAAACTCATCTTT. It encodes CACELLGDTKGKLIF.

By share, this clone ranks as medium-sized. A much larger clone lies one base from this, so it may be a read error. The same CDR3 can be traced to other DNA sequences in this sample. CDR3 in amino acids: CACDTILGDTSLTAQLFF. Written as DNA, the CDR3 is TGTGCCTGCGACACGATTCTGGGGGATACGTCCTTGACAGCACAACTCTTCTTT. This chain connects TRDV2 to TRDJ2; 12 nucleotides agree with TRDD3. Germline V gives CDR1 GEAIGNYY, CDR2 EKD. This CDR3 spans 18 amino acids.

This clone was counted a few times. A much larger clonotype is one base distant, so this may be a read error. The chain combines TRDV2 with TRDJ1; D possibly corresponds to TRDD2 (9 bases). This CDR3 is built from 22 residues. V was trimmed by 0 bases and J by 0 bases, leaving 31 bases between them. CDR1 is GEAIGNYY, CDR2 EKD, per germline. This CDR3 reads CACDTVKTFLLGGALYTDKLIF. The CDR3 bases are TGTGCCTGTGACACCGTAAAAACCTTCCTACTGGGGGGAGCCCTGTACACCGATAAACTCATCTTT.

Sample share makes this clone hyperexpanded. Other DNA variants within this sample encode the same CDR3. The V call is TRDV2, the J call TRDJ1, with 7 bases identical to TRDD3. The CDR3 is made up of 14 amino acids. Germline V gene data show CDR1 as GEAIGNYY and CDR2 as EKD. V lost 2 bases and J lost 3; bases outside the gene matches: 5. CDR3 in DNA: TGTGCCTGTGACAACTGGGGATCGGCCGATAAACTCATCTTT. It translates to CACDNWGSADKLIF.

A few counts support this clone. TCRdb pairs this DNA with a much larger clone's protein that differs at residue 3, likely a read error; the protein shown was translated from the DNA. V is TRDV2 and J is TRDJ1, with 13 bases aligning to TRDD3. V dropped 8 bases and J dropped 0; count of bases not matched to a gene: 5. The V gene's germline CDR1 is GEAIGNYY and CDR2 EKD. This CDR3 has 15 amino acids. This CDR3 is CAYTLGDTYTDKLIF. CDR3 sequence (DNA): TGTGCCTACACACTGGGGGATACGTACACCGATAAACTCATCTTT.

This clone was recorded a few times. A far larger clone is one nucleotide away, so this likely arose from a read error. The CDR3 nucleotides read TGTGCCTGTGACGTTCTCGGTAATACTGGGAGCCACCGCAAAGGAGACACCGATAAACCCATCTTT. Translated: CACDVLGNTGSHRKGDTDKPIF. The chain links TRDV2 to TRDJ1; D perhaps matches TRDD3 (6 bases). From germline, CDR1 is GEAIGNYY and CDR2 EKD. This CDR3 is 22 amino acids long.

As concerns this clone: A far larger clone lies a single base away; this is likely a read error. Other DNA sequences within the sample encode an identical CDR3. The rearrangement uses TRDV2 and TRDJ1; no clear D gene. CDR1 and CDR2 (germline): GEAIGNYY, EKD. The CDR3 totals 16 residues. The V end was cut by 0 bases, the J end by 0 bases, with 13 bases between. This CDR3 reads CACDTLSGTNTDKLIF. The CDR3 DNA follows: TGTGCCTGTGACACCCTGTCCGGGACTAACACCGATAAACTCATCTTT.

As for this clone: The TCRdb protein comes from a much larger clone and disagrees with this DNA's translation at residue 8, likely due to a read error; the protein given here is derived from the DNA. This sequence joins TRDV2 and TRDJ1, with a possible D match to TRDD3 (5 bases). CDR1 is GEAIGNYY, CDR2 EKD, per germline. The CDR3 consists of 15 residues. The V end lost 3 bases, the J end lost 0 bases, and 13 bases lay between the germline ends. CDR3 sequence reads: CACDGLLEYTDKLIF. CDR3 DNA: TGTGCCTGTGACGGGCTACTGGAGTACACCGATAAACTCATCTTT.

The V gene is TRDV2, the J gene TRDJ1, with 9 bases fitting TRDD3. Germline V gene sequence: CDR1 GEAIGNYY, CDR2 EKD. Unmatched junction bases numbered 14, after V lost 7 bases and J lost 0 bases. The CDR3 is 17 amino acids. The CDR3 loop is CACMALGDKRDTDKLIF. CDR3 coding DNA: TGTGCCTGCATGGCCTTGGGGGATAAAAGGGACACCGATAAACTCATCTTT.

Relative to its sample, this clone is large. The chain is built from TRDV2 and TRDJ1; 13 positions agree with TRDD3. The CDR3 has 16 amino acids. V dropped 3 bases and J dropped 3; count of bases not matched to a gene: 6. Looked up from germline, CDR1 is GEAIGNYY and CDR2 is EKD. The CDR3 DNA reads as TGTGCCTGTGACGGTCCACTGGGGGATACGGCCGATAAACTCATCTTT. This codes for CACDGPLGDTADKLIF.